Below are 23 T cell receptor beta chains sequenced from a single sample in a study of a mutant IDH1 vaccine in newly diagnosed glioma. Their recognized antigens are unknown. Clones were read by immunoSEQ multiplex PCR, and TCRdb kept only the in-frame ones, dropping some. The data hold around 32,000 clones, with around 90% observed a single time. Time point described: week 5, during vaccination. In the vaccine, a single dose held 300 ug of the mutant IDH1 20-mer peptide, along with topical imiquimod. Here the sequenced sample was peripheral blood mononuclear cells (PBMCs), taken from a glioma patient whose treatment included an IDH1 peptide vaccine. The receptors come from a woman in her thirties or forties with glioma. Some clones in this sample may be carry-over from other donors' samples.

The genes are TRBV23-1 and TRBJ1-6; tentative D call: TRBD1 (5 bases). TRBV23-1 is treated as an ORF (open reading frame) with a function not yet certain. There are 15 residues in the CDR3. The V gene lost 4 bases and the J gene lost 9 bases, with 16 bases spanning the gap. The CDR3 loop is CASSPPGLRGSPLHF. In DNA, the CDR3 is TGCGCCAGCAGTCCGCCGGGACTTCGAGGTTCACCCCTCCACTTT.

This rearrangement joins TRBV7-2 to TRBJ2-4; 9 bases map to TRBD1. Germline V gives CDR1 SGHTA, CDR2 FQGNSA. The CDR3 is made up of 13 amino acids. With V trimmed by 10 bases and J by 7 bases, 8 bases remained unmatched. CDR3 loop: CATSRDRDNIQYF. The CDR3 DNA follows: TGTGCCACCTCCCGGGACAGGGATAACATTCAGTACTTC.

V and J are TRBV10-3 and TRBJ1-2; 8 bases match TRBD1. V dropped 3 bases and J dropped 6; count of bases not matched to a gene: 3. Germline CDR1 is ENHRY and CDR2 is SYGVKD. This CDR3 region has 13 residues. CDR3 nucleotide sequence: TGTGCCATCAGTGAAGGACAGGGCGATGGCTACACCTTC. It codes for CAISEGQGDGYTF.

This clone came up once. The chain employs TRBV11-1 and TRBJ2-5; 7 nucleotides match TRBD2. V was clipped by 4 bases and J by 5 bases; unmatched bases: 7. The CDR3 runs to 14 residues. In germline, CDR1 is SGHAT, CDR2 FQDESV (reference sequence). CDR3 bases: TGTGCCAGCAGCTCGAGGTCGGGAGGCGAGACCCAGTACTTC. It encodes CASSSRSGGETQYF.

This chain joins TRBV27 and TRBJ1-1, with no clear D. CDR1 and CDR2 from the germline V gene are MNHEY and SMNVEV (reference sequence). V was trimmed by 6 bases and J by 6 bases, leaving 23 bases between them. This CDR3 is built from 16 residues. Here the CDR3 DNA reads TGTGCCAGCAGGAACAGTAAGACCGTATCTCGGGCTGAAGCTTTCTTT. Translated: CASRNSKTVSRAEAFF.

The chain couples TRBV28 to TRBJ2-5, with 11 bases aligning to TRBD2. Germline lookup yields CDR1 MDHEN and CDR2 SYDVKM. This CDR3 contains 16 residues. The trim removed 8 bases at V and 4 bases at J, leaving 12 bases unmatched. The CDR3 DNA reads as TGTGCCAGCCGAGGGGCTAGCGGGAGGAGGGGAGAGACCCAGTACTTC. Its protein product is CASRGASGRRGETQYF.

A few counts support this clone. The chain has TRBV6-1 and TRBJ2-5, with TRBD1 identical over 9 bases. Germline CDR1 is MNHNS and CDR2 is SASEGT. The CDR3 has 14 residues. V shed 3 bases, J shed 5 bases, and the junction held 4 bases outside the gene matches. The chain's CDR3 is CASSDSTGGETQYF. The CDR3 DNA is TGTGCCAGCAGTGACTCGACAGGGGGGGAGACCCAGTACTTC.

The J gene is TRBJ2-1, the V gene TRBV9; 10 bases agree with TRBD2. CDR3 length: 16 amino acids. V lost 3 bases and J lost 1; bases outside the gene matches: 4. Germline loops: CDR1 SGDLS, CDR2 YYNGEE. CDR3 amino acids: CASSASGSLSYNEQFF. The CDR3 DNA follows: TGTGCCAGCAGCGCTAGCGGGAGCTTATCCTACAATGAGCAGTTCTTC.

This chain joins TRBV28 and TRBJ2-7; 9 bases align to TRBD2. The V and J ends lost 4 bases and 1 base, in that order; junction bases with no gene match: 5. The CDR3 is 15 amino acids. Germline V gene sequence: CDR1 MDHEN, CDR2 SYDVKM. The CDR3 nucleotides read TGTGCCAGCAGTTCCAGCGGGAGGTCATCCTACGAGCAGTACTTC. Residues: CASSSSGRSSYEQYF.

This chain links TRBV14 with TRBJ2-3; 10 positions match TRBD2. This CDR3 comprises 14 residues. Losses at the gene ends were 1 base for V and 8 bases for J; bases not matched to a gene: 3. The germline V gene encodes CDR1 SGHDN and CDR2 FVKESK. This CDR3 is CASSQALAGFTQYF. CDR3 sequence (DNA): TGTGCCAGCAGCCAAGCACTAGCGGGATTTACGCAGTATTTT.

The V call is TRBV11-2, the J call TRBJ2-7, with TRBD2 as a possible D gene (6 bases). CDR1 is SGHAT and CDR2 is FQNNGV in the germline V gene. V lost 6 bases, J lost 1 base, and 16 bases lay in between. The CDR3 sequence is 15 residues long. The CDR3 reads CASSPWRGGSYEQYF. DNA for the CDR3: TGTGCCAGCAGTCCCTGGCGGGGAGGTTCCTACGAGCAGTACTTC.

This clone was seen more than once but under ten times. CDR3 sequence: CASSLGQGFRMPQHF. The CDR3 nucleotides read TGTGCCAGCAGTTTGGGACAGGGCTTTCGCATGCCCCAGCATTTT. The chain links TRBV28 to TRBJ1-5, with TRBD1 identical over 9 bases. Trimming removed 3 bases from V and 9 bases from J; junction bases left unmatched: 9. CDR3 length: 15 residues. Germline loops: CDR1 MDHEN, CDR2 SYDVKM.

The chain combines TRBV5-4 with TRBJ1-2; 11 nucleotides line up with TRBD1. CDR3 length: 17 residues. Trimming removed 0 bases from V and 2 bases from J; junction bases left unmatched: 6. Germline lookup yields CDR1 SGHNT and CDR2 YYREEE (reference sequence). The CDR3 bases are TGTGCCAGCAGCTTGGGCGGACAGGGGGCGTCGAACTATGGCTACACCTTC. Amino acids: CASSLGGQGASNYGYTF.

The chain combines TRBV11-2 with TRBJ2-2; no reliable D call. Germline lookup yields CDR1 SGHAT and CDR2 FQNNGV. The CDR3 extends over 13 amino acids. Deletions cut 1 base from V and 6 bases from J, with 6 bases between. CDR3 amino acids: CASSLAAPGELFF. CDR3 in DNA: TGTGCCAGCAGCTTAGCGGCTCCCGGGGAGCTGTTTTTT.

The rearrangement joins TRBV6-1 to TRBJ1-4; D is undetermined. Germline V gene sequence: CDR1 MNHNS, CDR2 SASEGT. Trimming left V 2 bases short and J 12 bases short, with 16 bases between. The CDR3 sequence is 14 residues long. The CDR3 DNA reads as TGTGCCAGCAGTGAAAATGCCCGCGAATCGGAACTGTTTTTT. The encoded protein is CASSENARESELFF.

This chain connects TRBV5-4 to TRBJ1-2, with D tentatively TRBD1 (6 bases). The V and J ends lost 3 bases and 4 bases respectively, with 10 bases between them. This CDR3 has 13 residues. CDR1 and CDR2 (germline): SGHNT, YYREEE (reference sequence). CDR3: CASSSDSLYGYTF. The CDR3 DNA reads TGTGCCAGCAGCTCGGACAGCCTCTATGGCTACACCTTC.

This sequence joins TRBV11-1 and TRBJ2-2; the D gene is possibly TRBD2 (5 bases). The CDR3 sequence is 15 residues long. V was cut by 4 bases and J by 3 bases, with 12 bases left in between. Germline assignment: CDR1 SGHAT and CDR2 FQDESV (reference sequence). CDR3 residues: CASSSDYLDTGELFF. The CDR3 DNA follows: TGTGCCAGCAGCTCCGACTACCTTGACACCGGGGAGCTGTTTTTT.

The genes are TRBV19 and TRBJ2-5; D is ambiguous. The CDR3 totals 13 residues. V shed 2 bases and J shed 3 bases, with 7 bases lying between them. Germline V CDR1 and CDR2: LNHDA, SQIVND (reference sequence). Here the CDR3 DNA reads TGTGCCAGTAGTATATACAGCAAAGAGACCCAGTACTTC. This translates into CASSIYSKETQYF.

This clone was picked up a small number of times. The CDR3 here is CASSLALGGNQPQHF. In DNA, the CDR3 is TGTGCCAGCAGCTTAGCGTTGGGTGGGAATCAGCCCCAGCATTTT. The chain has TRBV7-8 and TRBJ1-5; no clear D. Trimming removed 0 bases at V and 4 bases at J, with 10 bases between. CDR1 is SGHVS and CDR2 is FQNEAQ in the germline V gene. The CDR3 spans 15 residues.

The V gene is TRBV4-3, the J gene TRBJ2-1, with 12 bases lining up with TRBD2. V was clipped by 4 bases and J by 9 bases; unmatched bases: 7. The CDR3 loop spans 15 amino acids. Germline V gene sequence: CDR1 LGHNA, CDR2 YSLEER. This CDR3 is CASSPASGGAGEQFF. For the CDR3, the DNA is TGCGCCAGCAGCCCCGCTAGCGGGGGGGCAGGTGAGCAGTTCTTC.

The rearrangement links TRBV14 to TRBJ1-1; D uncertain. Trimming cost V 0 bases and J 8 bases, with 7 bases left between them. The CDR3 is made up of 12 amino acids. The germline CDR1 and CDR2 sequences are SGHDN and FVKESK. Here the CDR3 reads CASSQEGGEAFF. CDR3 coding DNA: TGTGCCAGCAGCCAAGAGGGCGGCGAAGCTTTCTTT.

The genes are TRBV5-1 and TRBJ2-2; 7 bases match TRBD2. CDR1 is SGHRS, CDR2 YFSETQ, per germline. Trimming removed 5 bases from V and 4 bases from J; junction bases left unmatched: 11. The CDR3 runs 16 residues. The CDR3 DNA reads as TGCGCCAGCAGGCTCCTTAAGGGAGGGAGCACCGGGGAGCTGTTTTTT. This encodes CASRLLKGGSTGELFF. Full variable domain (missing parts from reference TRBV5-1 and TRBJ2-2): KAGVTQTPRYLIKTRGQQVTLSCSPISGHRSVSWYQQTPGQGLQFLFEYFSETQRNKGNFPGRFSGRQFSNSRSEMNVSTLELGDSALYLCASRLLKGGSTGELFFGEGSRLTVL.

The V call is TRBV4-2, the J call TRBJ1-3; D gene unclear. Germline CDR1 LGHNA, CDR2 YNFKEQ. This CDR3 comprises 16 residues. Trimming removed 4 bases from V and 0 bases from J, with 13 bases in between. CDR3: CASSLQDMRSGNTIYF. The DNA of the CDR3 is TGTGCCAGCAGCCTTCAAGATATGCGCTCTGGAAACACCATATATTTT.